Following are 4 T cell receptor beta chains from one sample sequenced in a study of T cells after yellow fever vaccination. TCRdb fed the 5' RACE reads into MiXCR, producing one record per CDR3 protein. The sample has some 400,000 distinct CDR3 sequences, over 15% seen once. Specimen: PBMCs, collected before the yellow fever booster vaccination. All receptors come from a man younger than 30 who received the YFV17D yellow fever vaccine.

The rearrangement uses TRBV7-8 and TRBJ2-1, with D perhaps matching TRBD1 or TRBD2 (7 bases each). The V gene lost 3 bases and the J gene lost 8 bases, with 11 bases spanning the gap. The CDR3 is 13 residues long. Germline V gene lookup returns CDR1 SGHVS and CDR2 FQNEAQ. This CDR3 is CASSFRGRDEQFF. CDR3 nucleotide sequence: TGTGCCAGCAGCTTCAGGGGGAGGGATGAGCAGTTCTTC.

This clonotype was recorded many times. The chain links TRBV7-2 to TRBJ1-2, with a possible D match to TRBD1 (5 bases). The CDR3 is 14 amino acids. Trimming cost V 6 bases and J 3 bases, with 14 bases left between them. Germline V gives CDR1 SGHTA, CDR2 FQGNSA. In DNA form, the CDR3 reads TGTGCCAGCAGACCCCCCGGGGGTTACTATGGCTACACCTTC. Translation gives CASRPPGGYYGYTF.

DNA of the CDR3: TGTGCCAGCAGCTTAGGGGGGGGCAGCCCGATCCAAGAGACCCAGTACTTC. Translating it yields CASSLGGGSPIQETQYF. The gene calls are TRBV7-9 and TRBJ2-5, with D possibly matching TRBD2 (7 bases). Trimming removed 1 base at V and 1 base at J, with 16 bases between. The CDR3 runs 17 residues. From germline, CDR1 is SEHNR and CDR2 FQNEAQ (reference sequence). Variable domain in full (rest from reference TRBV7-9 and TRBJ2-5): DTGVSQNPRHKITKRGQNVTFRCDPISEHNRLYWYRQTLGQGPEFLTYFQNEAQLEKSRLLSDRFSAERPKGSFSTLEIQRTEQGDSAMYLCASSLGGGSPIQETQYFGPGTRLLVL.

This clonotype was recorded only once. The chain carries TRBV2 and TRBJ1-3; D uncertain. The CDR3 covers 14 residues. The germline gives CDR1 SNHLY, CDR2 FYNNEI. V lost 4 bases and J lost 0, with 7 bases in between. The CDR3 reads CASSVRVSGNTIYF. CDR3 bases: TGTGCCAGCAGTGTACGGGTCTCTGGAAACACCATATATTTT.